This T cell receptor (beta chain) was captured by sequencing in a study of blood T cell repertoires in COVID-19. Overall study context: The cDNA or gDNA used as material had been derived from T cells, B-cell-depleted T cells, or PBMCs.

Grouping used clinical history reported by participants in a survey and questionnaire. Exposed participants came across a COVID-19 case within 2 weeks before study entry. Libraries were prepared by immunoSEQ multiplex PCR; TCRdb keeps only in-frame clonotypes and omits some of them. Among a few hundred thousand clones listed, about four fifths were seen once. V gave up 3 bases and J gave up 5 bases; unmatched junction bases: 5. The germline CDR1 and CDR2 sequences are KGHDR and SFDVKD. The CDR3 consists of 16 residues. The sample was PBMCs or T cells enriched from blood (not recorded which). The TCR was taken from a man between 35 and 55 years old who had been exposed to COVID-19. V is TRBV24-1 and J is TRBJ1-5; 11 bases fit TRBD1. The CDR3 loop reads CATSDPRTGGYQPQHF. As DNA, the CDR3 is TGTGCCACCAGTGATCCACGGACAGGGGGCTATCAGCCCCAGCATTTT.